A single sample gave rise to the 17 T cell receptor beta chains below, sequenced in a study of OX40 agonist ivuxolimab in advanced cancers. The table came from immunoSEQ multiplex PCR; TCRdb's copy has only in-frame clones and leaves some out. The sample lists around 10,000 clones, about 79% occurring once. The material sequenced was CD4+ or CD8+ T cells sorted from blood, taken in a trial of the OX40 agonist ivuxolimab. All receptors come from an adult with an advanced solid tumor such as melanoma, head and neck, liver or kidney cancer.

This sequence joins TRBV27 and TRBJ2-5; D is unresolved. Germline V gene sequence: CDR1 MNHEY, CDR2 SMNVEV (reference sequence). This CDR3 contains 11 residues. V gave up 1 base and J gave up 5 bases, with 2 bases separating them. In DNA form, the CDR3 reads TGTGCCAGCAGTTTATTGGAGACCCAGTACTTC. Translating gives CASSLLETQYF.

Worth noting for this clone: A read error may produce the germline difference seen at one junction end. V gene TRBV19 combines with J gene TRBJ1-6; D gene unclear. The length of the CDR3 is 13 residues. From germline, CDR1 is LNHDA and CDR2 SQIVND (reference sequence). The CDR3 DNA is TGTGCTAGTAGGGCCACCTATAATTCACCCCTCCACTTT. Its translation is CASRATYNSPLHF. The whole variable domain, filled in from reference TRBV19 and TRBJ1-6, reads DGGITQSPKYLFRKEGQNVTLSCEQNLNHDAMYWYRQDPGQGLRLIYYSQIVNDFQKGDIAEGYSVSREKKESFPLTVTSAQKNPTAFYLCASRATYNSPLHFGNGTRLTVT.

V and J are TRBV5-1 and TRBJ1-2, with TRBD1 identical over 8 bases. CDR1 and CDR2 (germline): SGHRS, YFSETQ. With 0 bases clipped from V and 6 bases from J, the junction kept 10 bases outside the gene matches. This CDR3 comprises 16 residues. CDR3 DNA: TGCGCCAGCAGCTTGGTGGTCGGAACAGGGGGGGATGGCTACACCTTC. Its protein is CASSLVVGTGGDGYTF.

This clone came up a few times. The CDR3 loop reads CASSIMGANEQFF. Written as DNA, the CDR3 is TGTGCCAGTAGTATAATGGGGGCAAATGAGCAGTTCTTC. The V gene is TRBV19, the J gene TRBJ2-1, with D perhaps TRBD1 (6 bases). The V end was cut by 2 bases, the J end by 7 bases, with 9 bases between. Germline loops: CDR1 LNHDA, CDR2 SQIVND (reference sequence). The CDR3 runs to 13 residues. The full variable domain, completed using reference TRBV19 and TRBJ2-1, is DGGITQSPKYLFRKEGQNVTLSCEQNLNHDAMYWYRQDPGQGLRLIYYSQIVNDFQKGDIAEGYSVSREKKESFPLTVTSAQKNPTAFYLCASSIMGANEQFFGPGTRLTVL.

This clone was observed a single time. This rearrangement joins TRBV7-2 to TRBJ2-5; no reliable D call. Trimming removed 3 bases from V and 5 bases from J, with 10 bases in between. This CDR3 is 13 amino acids long. Germline V gives CDR1 SGHTA, CDR2 FQGNSA. The CDR3 coding sequence is TGTGCCAGCAGCTTGGCCCCCCGGGAGACCCAGTACTTC. It encodes CASSLAPRETQYF.

The rearrangement uses TRBV4-1 and TRBJ2-7; 7 nucleotides agree with TRBD1. This CDR3 comprises 14 residues. J was trimmed by 3 bases and V by 4 bases; bases with no gene match: 6. The germline V gene has CDR1 MGHRA and CDR2 YSYEKL. The CDR3 protein is CASSPGQLIYEQYF. For the CDR3, the DNA is TGCGCCAGCAGCCCGGGACAGCTGATCTACGAGCAGTACTTC.

The chain links TRBV5-1 to TRBJ1-1; no clear D. The ends were cut back, 0 bases at V and 6 bases at J, with 9 bases in the middle. The CDR3 contains 13 residues. Germline lookup yields CDR1 SGHRS and CDR2 YFSETQ. The CDR3: CASSLGDRAEAFF. For the CDR3, the DNA is TGCGCCAGCAGCTTGGGGGATAGGGCTGAAGCTTTCTTT. Full variable domain (rest looked up from reference TRBV5-1 and TRBJ1-1): KAGVTQTPRYLIKTRGQQVTLSCSPISGHRSVSWYQQTPGQGLQFLFEYFSETQRNKGNFPGRFSGRQFSNSRSEMNVSTLELGDSALYLCASSLGDRAEAFFGQGTRLTVV.

This chain uses TRBV4-2 with TRBJ1-2; D is possibly TRBD1 (6 bases). Trimming cost V 6 bases and J 4 bases, with 15 bases left between them. Germline V gives CDR1 LGHNA, CDR2 YNFKEQ. The CDR3 extends over 14 amino acids. The CDR3 nucleotides are TGTGCCAGCAGTCCGGGGGGGGCGAGCTATGGCTACACCTTC. Translated, it gives CASSPGGASYGYTF.

The V and J genes are TRBV7-9 and TRBJ1-1; D gene ambiguous. Germline values: CDR1 SEHNR, CDR2 FQNEAQ (reference sequence). The CDR3 has 13 residues. Trimming removed 7 bases at V and 1 base at J, with 10 bases between. CDR3 coding DNA: TGTGCCAGCAATAAAGGGAAGAACACTGAAGCTTTCTTT. Its protein product is CASNKGKNTEAFF. The variable domain in full, completed from reference TRBV7-9 and TRBJ1-1, reads DTGVSQNPRHKITKRGQNVTFRCDPISEHNRLYWYRQTLGQGPEFLTYFQNEAQLEKSRLLSDRFSAERPKGSFSTLEIQRTEQGDSAMYLCASNKGKNTEAFFGQGTRLTVV.

The chain has TRBV7-3 and TRBJ2-1, with 7 bases identical to TRBD2. This CDR3 is built from 15 residues. V dropped 3 bases and J dropped 0; count of bases not matched to a gene: 2. Germline V gene sequence: CDR1 SGHTA, CDR2 FQGTGA. The CDR3 loop is CASSLGGNSYNEQFF. The CDR3 coding sequence is TGTGCCAGCAGCTTGGGGGGGAACTCCTACAATGAGCAGTTCTTC.

The gene calls are TRBV11-2 and TRBJ2-1; tentative D call: TRBD1 (5 bases). The ends were cut back, 2 bases at V and 9 bases at J, with 20 bases in the middle. The CDR3 totals 16 residues. CDR1 is SGHAT, CDR2 FQNNGV, per germline. The CDR3 DNA sequence: TGTGCCAGCAGCTTAAATTGGGGCAGCCGAACCATTGAGCAGTTCTTC. This sequence encodes CASSLNWGSRTIEQFF.

On this clone itself: At one end the junction does not follow the germline gene, possibly because of a read error. The rearrangement uses TRBV9 and TRBJ2-1; the D gene is possibly TRBD1 (6 bases). The CDR3 is 15 residues long. CDR1 is SGDLS, CDR2 YYNGEE, per germline. CDR3 protein: CASTVEDSRHNEQFF. Here the CDR3 DNA reads TGTGCCAGCACCGTAGAGGACAGCCGGCACAATGAGCAGTTCTTC. The full variable domain, rest sourced from reference TRBV9 and TRBJ2-1, is DSGVTQTPKHLITATGQRVTLRCSPRSGDLSVYWYQQSLDQGLQFLIQYYNGEERAKGNILERFSAQQFPDLHSELNLSSLELGDSALYFCASTVEDSRHNEQFFGPGTRLTVL.

V is TRBV6-4 and J is TRBJ1-1; D might be TRBD1 (5 bases). Between the trimmed V and J ends, which lost 6 bases and 0 bases, there was a span of 14 bases. The CDR3 is 15 residues long. CDR1 is MRHNA and CDR2 is SNTAGT in the germline V gene. As DNA, the CDR3 is TGTGCCAGCAGAGTAGACAGCCTTTTGAACACTGAAGCTTTCTTT. It is translated as CASRVDSLLNTEAFF.

The gene calls are TRBV18 and TRBJ2-1, with 11 bases that match TRBD2. V shed 4 bases, J shed 3 bases, and the junction held 5 bases outside the gene matches. The length of the CDR3 is 16 residues. Germline CDR1 is KGHSH and CDR2 is LQKENI. CDR3 protein: CASSRAGTSGYNEQFF. The CDR3 nucleotides are TGTGCCAGCTCACGAGCCGGGACTAGCGGCTACAATGAGCAGTTCTTC.

This clone occurred once. This chain links TRBV28 with TRBJ2-7; 8 positions agree with TRBD2. This CDR3 contains 17 residues. Per the germline V gene, CDR1 is MDHEN and CDR2 is SYDVKM. Trimming cost V 6 bases and J 2 bases; bases outside gene matches: 15. CDR3 DNA: TGTGCCAGCAGCCTCTGGGGGGAAGCGGGGGTTCCCTACGAGCAGTACTTC. Encoded protein: CASSLWGEAGVPYEQYF.

This clone was counted once. V is TRBV4-2 and J is TRBJ1-5, with 9 positions matching TRBD1. The germline V gene encodes CDR1 LGHNA and CDR2 YNFKEQ. The CDR3 runs to 15 residues. Germline trimming cut 4 bases from V and 5 bases from J; bases unmatched to any gene: 6. This chain's CDR3 is CASSPDRGNDQPQHF. Here the CDR3 DNA reads TGTGCCAGCAGCCCGGACAGGGGAAATGATCAGCCCCAGCATTTT.

CDR3 coding DNA: TGTGCCAGTAGTATGTCAACCGGGACAGACTACGAGCAGTACTTC. Translating gives CASSMSTGTDYEQYF. J is TRBJ2-7 and V is TRBV19; 7 bases fit TRBD1. V was pared by 3 bases and J by 3 bases, with 8 bases of the junction left unmatched. Looked up from germline, CDR1 is LNHDA and CDR2 is SQIVND (reference sequence). CDR3 length: 15 residues. The full variable domain, with the rest looked up from reference TRBV19 and TRBJ2-7, is DGGITQSPKYLFRKEGQNVTLSCEQNLNHDAMYWYRQDPGQGLRLIYYSQIVNDFQKGDIAEGYSVSREKKESFPLTVTSAQKNPTAFYLCASSMSTGTDYEQYFGPGTRLTVT.